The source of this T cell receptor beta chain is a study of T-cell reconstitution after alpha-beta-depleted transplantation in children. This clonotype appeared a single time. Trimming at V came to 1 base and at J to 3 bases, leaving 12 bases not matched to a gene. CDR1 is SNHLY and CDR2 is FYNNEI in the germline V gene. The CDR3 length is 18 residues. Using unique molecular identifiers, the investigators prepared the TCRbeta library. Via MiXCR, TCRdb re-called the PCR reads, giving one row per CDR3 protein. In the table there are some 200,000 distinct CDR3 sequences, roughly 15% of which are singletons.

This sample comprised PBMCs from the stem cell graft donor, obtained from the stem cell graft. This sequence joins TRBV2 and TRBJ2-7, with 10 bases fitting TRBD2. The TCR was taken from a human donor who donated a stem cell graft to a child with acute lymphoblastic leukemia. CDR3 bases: TGTGCCAGCAGTGAAGAAGGGTGGGCTAGCGGGAGATTCTACGAGCAGTACTTC. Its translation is CASSEEGWASGRFYEQYF.